These 13 T cell receptor beta chains share one sample of origin, sequenced in a study of CD8+CD57+ T cells in acquired aplastic anemia. Genomic DNA served as template for TCR beta VDJ and CDR3 profiling. TCRdb ran MiXCR on the reads and lists one entry per CDR3 protein. The profile shows about 170,000 distinct CDR3 sequences, about 60% of them singletons. The material sequenced was sorted CD4+, CD8+, or CD8+CD57+ T cells (not recorded which) from PBMCs. These receptors came from a human donor in good health.

This clonotype was recorded many times. This chain links TRBV7-8 with TRBJ2-5, with D possibly being TRBD1 or TRBD2 (6 bases each). The CDR3 is 17 amino acids. V dropped 0 bases and J dropped 5 bases, with 19 bases sitting between them. The germline V gene encodes CDR1 SGHVS and CDR2 FQNEAQ. The CDR3 loop is CASSLAGTTRDRETQYF. In nucleotides, the CDR3 is TGTGCCAGCAGCTTAGCGGGGACAACGCGGGATCGGGAGACCCAGTACTTC.

The chain carries TRBV7-2 and TRBJ1-2; tentative D call: TRBD1 (6 bases). Germline CDR1 reads SGHTA; CDR2 reads FQGNSA. The ends were cut back, 5 bases at V and 8 bases at J, with 18 bases in the middle. The CDR3 has 14 amino acids. The CDR3 bases are TGTGCCAGCAGCAAAATGGGACACGGCGTGGGCTACACCTTC. As protein: CASSKMGHGVGYTF.

The sample holds a few counts of this clonotype. This chain joins TRBV7-9 and TRBJ2-5; D not certain. Germline V gives CDR1 SEHNR, CDR2 FQNEAQ (reference sequence). The CDR3 length is 13 residues. V lost 6 bases and J 0 bases, leaving 8 bases between the germline ends. Here the CDR3 reads CASRGPYQETQYF. The CDR3 nucleotides are TGTGCCAGCAGGGGCCCTTACCAAGAGACCCAGTACTTC.

The V call is TRBV7-8, the J call TRBJ2-5; TRBD2 matches 9 bases. The CDR3 has 17 residues. Looked up from germline, CDR1 is SGHVS and CDR2 is FQNEAQ. J gave up 0 bases and V 1 base, and 6 bases lay outside the gene matches. The CDR3 here is CASSLVSSGDYQETQYF. CDR3 DNA sequence: TGTGCCAGCAGCTTAGTGTCTAGCGGGGACTACCAAGAGACCCAGTACTTC.

The chain combines TRBV7-9 with TRBJ1-4; TRBD1 is a possible D gene (6 bases). This CDR3 spans 14 amino acids. Trimming left V 5 bases short and J 5 bases short, with 12 bases between. Germline lookup yields CDR1 SEHNR and CDR2 FQNEAQ (reference sequence). CDR3 sequence: CASSPGQSNEKLFF. CDR3 coding DNA: TGTGCCAGCAGCCCCGGACAGTCGAATGAAAAACTGTTTTTT. Full variable domain (missing parts from reference TRBV7-9 and TRBJ1-4): DTGVSQNPRHKITKRGQNVTFRCDPISEHNRLYWYRQTLGQGPEFLTYFQNEAQLEKSRLLSDRFSAERPKGSFSTLEIQRTEQGDSAMYLCASSPGQSNEKLFFGSGTQLSVL.

A few counts support this clonotype. This chain joins TRBV7-9 and TRBJ2-7, with D possibly being TRBD1 (5 bases). Germline-derived CDR1 and CDR2 are SEHNR and FQNEAQ (reference sequence). This CDR3 is built from 12 residues. Deletions cut 5 bases from V and 5 bases from J, with 10 bases between. CDR3 nucleotides: TGTGCCAGCAGCGATCAAGGGGACGAGCAGTACTTC. It encodes CASSDQGDEQYF.

There are many counts of this clonotype. The chain has TRBV14 and TRBJ1-1; the D is unclear. CDR1 is SGHDN and CDR2 is FVKESK in the germline V gene. There are 13 residues in the CDR3. Deletions cut 2 bases from V and 8 bases from J, with 12 bases between. The CDR3 DNA sequence: TGTGCCAGCAGCCAATGGTTCGGCGCAGAAGCTTTCTTT. Protein product: CASSQWFGAEAFF. The full variable domain, with the rest looked up from reference TRBV14 and TRBJ1-1, is EAGVTQFPSHSVIEKGQTVTLRCDPISGHDNLYWYRRVMGKEIKFLLHFVKESKQDESGMPNNRFLAERTGGTYSTLKVQPAELEDSGVYFCASSQWFGAEAFFGQGTRLTVV.

The chain recombines TRBV6-5 with TRBJ2-5, with D possibly TRBD1 on 6 matching bases. Germline V gives CDR1 MNHEY, CDR2 SVGAGI. This CDR3 comprises 14 residues. Trimming took 6 bases from V and 5 from J, leaving 16 bases between them. The CDR3 nucleotides read TGTGCCAGCAGGGCCGGACAGCCAACGGAGACCCAGTACTTC. Protein: CASRAGQPTETQYF.

This clonotype occurred many times. The chain joins TRBV12-3 or TRBV12-4 to TRBJ2-3; 7 nucleotides match TRBD2. The V gene end was trimmed by 3 bases and the J gene end by 6 bases; junction bases not matched to a gene: 6. This CDR3 has 14 residues. The CDR3 loop is CASSFGGSADTQYF. CDR3 DNA: TGTGCCAGCAGTTTTGGCGGGAGTGCGGATACGCAGTATTTT.

The gene calls are TRBV19 and TRBJ1-6, with D uncertain. The germline CDR1 and CDR2 sequences are LNHDA and SQIVND (reference sequence). The CDR3 has 15 residues. V was shortened by 7 bases and J by 7 bases, with 17 bases between the two germline ends. The chain's CDR3 is CASNSERGWNSPLHF. As DNA, the CDR3 is TGTGCCAGTAACTCGGAAAGAGGATGGAATTCACCCCTCCACTTT. Filled out from reference TRBV19 and TRBJ1-6, the complete variable domain reads DGGITQSPKYLFRKEGQNVTLSCEQNLNHDAMYWYRQDPGQGLRLIYYSQIVNDFQKGDIAEGYSVSREKKESFPLTVTSAQKNPTAFYLCASNSERGWNSPLHFGNGTRLTVT.

The gene calls are TRBV7-2 and TRBJ2-1, with 11 bases lining up with TRBD2. Germline V gene data show CDR1 as SGHTA and CDR2 as FQGNSA. The CDR3 contains 14 residues. Losses at the gene ends were 3 bases for V and 7 bases for J; bases not matched to a gene: 2. As DNA, the CDR3 is TGTGCCAGCAGCTTTAGCGGGGGGGCAAATGAGCAGTTCTTC. Translation: CASSFSGGANEQFF. Full variable domain (rest looked up from reference TRBV7-2 and TRBJ2-1): GAGVSQSPSNKVTEKGKDVELRCDPISGHTALYWYRQSLGQGLEFLIYFQGNSAPDKSGLPSDRFSAERTGGSVSTLTIQRTQQEDSAVYLCASSFSGGANEQFFGPGTRLTVL.

This clonotype has ten or more counts. The chain has TRBV2 and TRBJ2-2; no definite D call. CDR1 is SNHLY, CDR2 FYNNEI, per germline. Trimming cost V 0 bases and J 4 bases, with 6 bases left between them. This CDR3 has 14 residues. CDR3 protein: CASSEALGTGELFF. The DNA of the CDR3 is TGTGCCAGCAGTGAAGCGCTTGGCACCGGGGAGCTGTTTTTT. Using reference TRBV2 and TRBJ2-2 for the parts outside the CDR3, the full variable domain is EPEVTQTPSHQVTQMGQEVILRCVPISNHLYFYWYRQILGQKVEFLVSFYNNEISEKSEIFDDQFSVERPDGSNFTLKIRSTKLEDSAMYFCASSEALGTGELFFGEGSRLTVL.

This sequence joins TRBV7-9 and TRBJ1-1; no reliable D call. Trimming shortened V by 6 bases and J by 6 bases, and 20 bases separated the two germline ends. This CDR3 is 15 amino acids long. The germline gives CDR1 SEHNR, CDR2 FQNEAQ (reference sequence). CDR3 bases: TGTGCCAGCAGACCCCGGACCCATGAAGACGCTGAAGCTTTCTTT. Translated, it gives CASRPRTHEDAEAFF. The whole variable domain, filled in from reference TRBV7-9 and TRBJ1-1, reads DTGVSQNPRHKITKRGQNVTFRCDPISEHNRLYWYRQTLGQGPEFLTYFQNEAQLEKSRLLSDRFSAERPKGSFSTLEIQRTEQGDSAMYLCASRPRTHEDAEAFFGQGTRLTVV.